This T cell receptor beta chain was sequenced during a study of PD-1 blockade in classical Hodgkin lymphoma. Study results and caveats: The baseline diversity of complete responders showed similarity to that of newly diagnosed patients.

Trimming removed 3 bases from V and 2 bases from J; junction bases left unmatched: 3. The CDR3 sequence is 15 residues long. The germline V gene has CDR1 MNHEY and CDR2 SMNVEV (reference sequence). Every patient relapsed after autologous stem cell transplantation, and brentuximab vedotin exposure varied. Complete response, partial response or progressive disease were the best responses. Produced via immunoSEQ multiplex PCR; TCRdb's table is partial and in-frame only. Of tens of thousands of clones in the sample, less than 75% were seen once. This clone was seen once. Antigen specificity is unknown. The origin of this receptor is a human donor with classical Hodgkin lymphoma. Sample: peripheral blood mononuclear cells (PBMCs), taken before the second cycle of nivolumab. The chain has TRBV27 and TRBJ1-3; 8 positions match TRBD1. CDR3 residues: CASSFGTGPGNTIYF. In nucleotides, the CDR3 is TGTGCCAGCAGTTTTGGGACAGGACCTGGAAACACCATATATTTT.